The rows below give T cell receptor beta chains drawn from one sample of a study of CD8+ T cells in alopecia areata. Only in-frame clones appear in the TCRdb table, and some are missing; sequencing was by immunoSEQ multiplex PCR. Of 200,000 to 250,000 clones in the sample, just over 65% are singletons; the top ten hold approximately 1.2%. The sequenced sample was CD4+ T cells sorted from blood, obtained at week 44, from a patient treated with tofacitinib. The receptors were sampled from a human donor with alopecia areata. CDR3s include the opening cysteine and the closing phenylalanine or tryptophan. The D gene is left open where the match is weak. Size is stated for part of the rows, as once, few or many counts, or as a class when the clone is expanded.

clone size,V gene,J gene,D gene,CDR3 protein,CDR3 DNA
NA,TRBV18,TRBJ2-1,TRBD2,CASSPLAGPPGNEQFF,TGTGCCAGCTCACCGTTAGCGGGGCCCCCAGGCAATGAGCAGTTCTTC
NA,TRBV29-1,TRBJ1-2,NA,CSVRRDGYTF,TGCAGCGTTCGGAGGGATGGCTACACCTTC
NA,TRBV7-3,TRBJ2-3,TRBD2,CASSPRLAGTDTQYF,TGTGCCAGCAGCCCGAGACTAGCGGGCACAGATACGCAGTATTTT
NA,TRBV2,TRBJ2-1,NA,CASRKVRGHNEQFF,TGTGCCAGCAGGAAAGTGCGGGGCCACAATGAGCAGTTCTTC
NA,TRBV9,TRBJ2-2,NA,CASSLGPPGELFF,TGTGCCAGCAGCTTGGGACCGCCGGGGGAGCTGTTTTTT
NA,TRBV5-1,TRBJ1-5,NA,CASSPSGTTNQPQHF,TGCGCCAGCAGCCCTAGTGGTACGACCAATCAGCCCCAGCATTTT
NA,TRBV28,TRBJ2-7,TRBD1,CASKPGTGLYEQYF,TGTGCCAGCAAGCCCGGGACAGGGCTCTACGAGCAGTACTTC
NA,TRBV29-1,TRBJ2-6,NA,CSVAGVSGANVLTF,TGCAGCGTTGCCGGTGTCTCTGGGGCCAACGTCCTGACTTTC
NA,TRBV28,TRBJ2-5,TRBD1,CASSQGAQETQYF,TGTGCCAGCAGCCAGGGGGCCCAAGAGACCCAGTACTTC
NA,TRBV29-1,TRBJ1-1,TRBD1,CSVYGQGLSAEAFF,TGCAGCGTTTATGGACAGGGCCTGAGCGCTGAAGCTTTCTTT
NA,TRBV6-5,TRBJ1-6,NA,CASRPVARNNSPLHF,TGTGCCAGCAGGCCAGTCGCGAGGAATAATTCACCCCTCCACTTT
NA,TRBV29-1,TRBJ2-3,NA,CSVGTARGDTQYF,TGCAGCGTTGGTACAGCGCGGGGAGATACGCAGTATTTT
NA,TRBV9,TRBJ1-1,NA,CASSVEAYSPGEAFF,TGTGCCAGCAGCGTAGAGGCGTACAGCCCAGGTGAAGCTTTCTTT
NA,TRBV25-1,TRBJ2-7,TRBD1,CASSEPGTGREQYF,TGTGCCAGCAGTGAACCCGGGACAGGGCGAGAGCAGTACTTC
NA,TRBV11-3,TRBJ2-3,TRBD1,CASSLSRDRSTDTQYF,TGTGCCAGCAGCTTAAGCCGGGACAGAAGCACAGATACGCAGTATTTT
NA,TRBV2,TRBJ2-6,NA,CASSELPGSGANVLTF,TGTGCCAGCAGTGAGTTGCCAGGCTCTGGGGCCAACGTCCTGACTTTC
once,TRBV6-5,TRBJ1-1,NA,CASSYSRGSMNTEAFF,TGTGCCAGCAGTTACTCGCGGGGTTCCATGAACACTGAAGCTTTCTTT
NA,TRBV29-1,TRBJ1-2,NA,CSVRPQGIGGYGYTF,TGCAGCGTACGCCCCCAGGGTATAGGGGGCTATGGCTACACCTTC
NA,TRBV7-8,TRBJ1-1,NA,CASSWATVNTEAFF,TGTGCCAGCAGCTGGGCGACAGTGAACACTGAAGCTTTCTTT
few,TRBV5-6,TRBJ2-4,NA,CASSLASGVDIQYF,TGTGCCAGCAGCTTGGCTTCAGGGGTTGACATTCAGTACTTC
NA,TRBV4-3,TRBJ2-1,TRBD2,CASSLLAGNYNEQFF,TGCGCCAGCAGCTTACTAGCGGGGAACTACAATGAGCAGTTCTTC
NA,TRBV29-1,TRBJ2-7,NA,CSVGPRLGSEQYF,TGCAGCGTGGGTCCCCGGTTGGGTTCGGAGCAGTACTTC
NA,TRBV30,TRBJ1-1,NA,CAFTRGGRTEAFF,TGTGCCTTTACCAGGGGCGGGCGCACTGAAGCTTTCTTT
NA,TRBV29-1,TRBJ2-2,TRBD1,CSVRQGGTGELFF,TGCAGCGTCCGACAGGGGGGCACCGGGGAGCTGTTTTTT
NA,TRBV5-1,TRBJ2-1,TRBD2,CASSLLAGGTNEQFF,TGCGCCAGCAGCTTACTTGCGGGAGGTACCAATGAGCAGTTCTTC
NA,TRBV2,TRBJ2-2,NA,CASSVTGELFF,TGTGCCAGCAGTGTTACCGGGGAGCTGTTTTTT
NA,TRBV15,TRBJ2-6,NA,CATSRDALNSGSGANVLTF,TGTGCCACCAGCAGAGACGCTTTGAATTCGGGCTCTGGGGCCAACGTCCTGACTTTC
once,TRBV29-1,TRBJ1-1,TRBD1,CSAAQGGRTEAFF,TGCAGCGCCGCCCAGGGGGGGCGCACTGAAGCTTTCTTT
NA,TRBV23-1,TRBJ2-5,NA,CASSQSQFTETQYF,TGCGCCAGCAGTCAATCTCAATTCACGGAGACCCAGTACTTC
NA,TRBV9,TRBJ2-3,TRBD1,CASSEAGTGTDTQYF,TGTGCCAGCAGTGAGGCCGGGACAGGGACAGATACGCAGTATTTT
NA,TRBV29-1,TRBJ2-7,TRBD1,CSVAKLLQGAHEQYF,TGCAGCGTTGCAAAGCTTCTACAGGGGGCCCACGAGCAGTACTTC
once,TRBV4-3,TRBJ2-7,TRBD1,CASSQEQGASYEQYF,TGCGCCAGCAGCCAAGAACAGGGGGCGTCCTACGAGCAGTACTTC
NA,TRBV7-7,TRBJ2-5,TRBD1,CASSSGQTSQSGVETQYF,TGTGCCAGCAGCTCGGGACAGACATCTCAGTCCGGAGTGGAGACCCAGTACTTC
NA,TRBV5-6,TRBJ1-1,TRBD1,CASSRTGGEAFF,TGTGCCAGCAGCCGGACAGGAGGGGAAGCTTTCTTT
once,TRBV29-1,TRBJ2-3,NA,CSVGTDTQYF,TGCAGCGTTGGGACAGATACGCAGTATTTT
few,TRBV29-1,TRBJ1-1,NA,CSAETANTEAFF,TGCAGCGCCGAGACGGCGAACACTGAAGCTTTCTTT
NA,TRBV30,TRBJ1-1,NA,CAWNPSQGGMNTEAFF,TGTGCCTGGAATCCCTCCCAAGGGGGGATGAACACTGAAGCTTTCTTT